The TCR beta chain described here comes from a study of T cell responses to AZD1222 COVID-19 vaccine. About the research overall: Some second doses came at about 4 weeks and others at about 12 weeks; these were pooled. Study-wide points: White British people made up most donors, females outnumbered males, and clonal diversity was possibly underestimated.

Germline V gene data show CDR1 as MNHEY and CDR2 as SVGAGI. The CDR3 covers 13 residues. V was shortened by 7 bases and J by 3 bases, with 12 bases between the two germline ends. Note on this clone: The antigen remains undetermined.

Assay: immunoSEQ multiplex PCR; the TCRdb copy retains only in-frame clones and omits some. This table has about 110,000 clones, under 95% appearing once. The starting material was peripheral blood, obtained on day 0 of AZD1222 vaccination. This chain connects TRBV6-5 to TRBJ2-5, with a tentative D call TRBD1 (6 bases). The sequence derives from an adult in good health. As DNA, the CDR3 is TGTGCCAGCAAAAGGGGACAAGAAGAGACCCAGTACTTC. It codes for CASKRGQEETQYF.